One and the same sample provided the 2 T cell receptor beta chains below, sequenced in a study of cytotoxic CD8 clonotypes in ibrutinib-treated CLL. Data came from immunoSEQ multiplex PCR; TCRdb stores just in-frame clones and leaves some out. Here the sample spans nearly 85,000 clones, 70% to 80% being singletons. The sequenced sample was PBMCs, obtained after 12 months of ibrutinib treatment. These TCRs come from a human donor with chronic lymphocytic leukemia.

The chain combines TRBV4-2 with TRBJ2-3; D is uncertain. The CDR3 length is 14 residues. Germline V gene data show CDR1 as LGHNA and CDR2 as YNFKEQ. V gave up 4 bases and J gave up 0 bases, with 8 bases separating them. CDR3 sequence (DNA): TGTGCCAGCAGCCGCCGGCTGAGCACAGATACGCAGTATTTT. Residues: CASSRRLSTDTQYF.

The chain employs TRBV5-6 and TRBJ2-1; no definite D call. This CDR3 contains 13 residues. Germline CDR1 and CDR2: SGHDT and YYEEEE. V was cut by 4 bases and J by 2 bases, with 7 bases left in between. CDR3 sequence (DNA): TGTGCCAGCAGCCCCGGGCCCTACAATGAGCAGTTCTTC. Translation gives CASSPGPYNEQFF.